The 32 T cell receptor beta chains in this list originate from one sample, sequenced in a study of CD8 T cells in Susac syndrome. The RNA, about 0.5 to 1 ug, was put through reverse transcription using random hexamers. MiXCR, run by TCRdb on the immunoSEQ multiplex PCR reads, gives a single entry per CDR3 protein. Among 150,000 to 200,000 distinct CDR3 sequences, around 93% were seen once, and the ten largest hold more than 0.11%. The sequenced sample was CD4+ T cells from PBMCs. These receptors were obtained from a human donor in good health.

The chain employs TRBV2 and TRBJ1-2, with D unresolved. Trimming removed 2 bases from V and 2 bases from J, with 9 bases in between. The CDR3 covers 14 residues. Germline V gene lookup returns CDR1 SNHLY and CDR2 FYNNEI. CDR3 sequence: CASSETFLNYGYTF. In DNA, the CDR3 is TGTGCCAGCAGTGAAACCTTCCTCAACTATGGCTACACCTTC.

The chain carries TRBV7-9 and TRBJ1-3; D is unresolved. The ends were cut back, 1 base at V and 0 bases at J, with 10 bases in the middle. The CDR3 runs to 16 residues. Germline CDR1 is SEHNR and CDR2 is FQNEAQ (reference sequence). In DNA, the CDR3 is TGTGCCAGCAGCTTAGACGGGGAAAGCTCTGGAAACACCATATATTTT. Amino acid sequence: CASSLDGESSGNTIYF.

This chain links TRBV4-2 with TRBJ1-2, with 7 bases identical to TRBD1. Germline V CDR1 and CDR2: LGHNA, YNFKEQ. The V gene end was trimmed by 3 bases and the J gene end by 8 bases; junction bases not matched to a gene: 9. The CDR3 spans 14 residues. The chain's CDR3 is CASSQQTGAGGYTF. The CDR3 region has the DNA TGTGCCAGCAGCCAGCAAACAGGGGCAGGGGGCTACACCTTC.

The J gene is TRBJ1-1, the V gene TRBV7-8; a weak D match, TRBD1 (6 bases). With 0 bases removed from V and 5 bases from J, the gap between germline ends came to 19 bases. Looked up from germline, CDR1 is SGHVS and CDR2 is FQNEAQ. CDR3 length equals 17 residues. The CDR3 DNA reads as TGTGCCAGCAGCTTAGCGTGGAGGGGGTCAGGCAAAACTGAAGCTTTCTTT. Its translation is CASSLAWRGSGKTEAFF.

This chain links TRBV19 with TRBJ1-2; possibly TRBD1 for D (5 bases). Per the germline V gene, CDR1 is LNHDA and CDR2 is SQIVND (reference sequence). The germline V and J ends were trimmed by 6 bases and 4 bases, with 12 bases remaining between them. The CDR3 is made up of 13 amino acids. The CDR3: CASRETVFYGYTF. The CDR3 nucleotides are TGTGCCAGTAGAGAGACAGTCTTCTATGGCTACACCTTC.

The gene calls are TRBV30 and TRBJ1-2; D not certain. Trimming took off 0 bases at V and 0 bases at J, with 5 bases between the two ends. Germline V CDR1 and CDR2: GTSNPN, SVGIG (reference sequence). There are 13 residues in the CDR3. CDR3 sequence (DNA): TGTGCCTGGAGTGTAAGGGCTAACTATGGCTACACCTTC. Encoded protein: CAWSVRANYGYTF.

The V call is TRBV6-1, the J call TRBJ1-2; the D gene is possibly TRBD1 (5 bases). Between the trimmed V and J ends, which lost 1 base and 4 bases, there was a span of 13 bases. The length of the CDR3 is 15 residues. CDR1 is MNHNS and CDR2 is SASEGT in the germline V gene. Written as DNA, the CDR3 is TGTGCCAGCAGTGAAGGGGGGGGAACAATCTATGGCTACACCTTC. This translates into CASSEGGGTIYGYTF.

V usage is TRBV20-1 and J usage is TRBJ2-5; possible D gene TRBD1, 6 bases. The CDR3 consists of 12 residues. Germline-derived CDR1 and CDR2 are DFQATT and SNEGSKA (reference sequence). The V end lost 5 bases, the J end lost 5 bases, and 12 bases lay between the germline ends. CDR3 amino acids: CSAFSGVETQYF. DNA for the CDR3: TGCAGTGCTTTCTCAGGGGTGGAGACCCAGTACTTC.

Only a few counts were recorded for this clonotype. The V call is TRBV6-5, the J call TRBJ2-1; no clear D gene. The CDR3 has 14 amino acids. V lost 2 bases to trimming and J lost 4 bases, with 9 bases between them. Germline CDR1 and CDR2: MNHEY and SVGAGI. The CDR3 coding sequence is TGTGCCAGCAGTTACCCCGACCGGTACAATGAGCAGTTCTTC. Its translation: CASSYPDRYNEQFF.

As DNA, the CDR3 is TGTGCCAGCAGCGCCCAGGACAGGGGAAACATTCAGTACTTC. Translating gives CASSAQDRGNIQYF. V usage is TRBV9 and J usage is TRBJ2-4, with TRBD1 matching 9 bases. The length of the CDR3 is 14 residues. J lost 6 bases, V lost 3 bases, and 4 bases had no gene match. CDR1 is SGDLS, CDR2 YYNGEE, per germline.

The chain is built from TRBV19 and TRBJ2-3; D possibly corresponds to TRBD2 (5 bases). The CDR3 consists of 16 residues. Germline CDR1 is LNHDA and CDR2 is SQIVND (reference sequence). Trimming took off 5 bases at V and 3 bases at J, with 18 bases between the two ends. CDR3 amino acids: CASSSRLASGTDTQYF. The CDR3 region has the DNA TGTGCCAGTAGTTCCCGACTCGCCTCGGGGACAGATACGCAGTATTTT.

V gene TRBV6-5 combines with J gene TRBJ1-2, with TRBD1 as a possible D gene (6 bases). CDR3 length: 14 amino acids. V lost 6 bases, J lost 3 bases, and 14 bases lay in between. Germline V gene lookup returns CDR1 MNHEY and CDR2 SVGAGI. The CDR3 sequence is CASRDSAVDYGYTF. CDR3 in DNA: TGTGCCAGCAGGGACAGCGCCGTTGACTATGGCTACACCTTC.

The J gene is TRBJ2-7, the V gene TRBV20-1, with D possibly called TRBD1 or TRBD2 (6 bases each). V lost 6 bases and J lost 0, with 15 bases in between. Per the germline V gene, CDR1 is DFQATT and CDR2 is SNEGSKA (reference sequence). This CDR3 has 14 amino acids. CDR3 amino acids: CSAPRGVSSYEQYF. DNA of the CDR3: TGCAGTGCCCCAAGGGGGGTGAGCTCCTACGAGCAGTACTTC.

The chain has TRBV2 and TRBJ1-2; the D gene is possibly TRBD1 (5 bases). The CDR3 loop spans 12 amino acids. Germline-derived CDR1 and CDR2 are SNHLY and FYNNEI. The V gene lost 7 bases and the J gene lost 7 bases, with 13 bases spanning the gap. The CDR3 DNA reads as TGTGCCAGCAACCCCCAGGGTGTTGGCTACACCTTC. Its protein product is CASNPQGVGYTF.

In this sample, this clonotype turned up a few times. At one end, the junction sequence differs from germline, possibly due to a read error. The chain carries TRBV6-1 and TRBJ2-5, with D hard to call. The CDR3 is 12 amino acids. CDR1 MNHNS and CDR2 SASEGT come from the germline V gene. CDR3 in amino acids: CAISGHQETQYF. The CDR3 bases are TGTGCCATCAGTGGCCACCAAGAGACCCAGTACTTC.

The CDR3 here is CASSSTGGRETQYF. CDR3 DNA: TGTGCCAGCAGCTCGACAGGGGGGAGAGAGACCCAGTACTTC. The rearrangement links TRBV7-2 to TRBJ2-5, with 9 nucleotides matching TRBD1. V lost 4 bases and J lost 4; bases outside the gene matches: 4. Germline V CDR1 and CDR2: SGHTA, FQGNSA. CDR3 length: 14 amino acids.

J is TRBJ1-1 and V is TRBV20-1; TRBD1 is a possible D gene (6 bases). CDR3 size: 14 residues. Trimming cost V 4 bases and J 4 bases, with 16 bases left between them. Germline lookup yields CDR1 DFQATT and CDR2 SNEGSKA (reference sequence). The CDR3: CSATRGAIGTEAFF. The CDR3 DNA reads as TGCAGTGCTACCCGGGGGGCGATTGGCACTGAAGCTTTCTTT.

J is TRBJ1-2 and V is TRBV6-5, with D possibly being TRBD1 (5 bases). CDR3 length: 14 residues. The V end was cut by 6 bases, the J end by 9 bases, with 20 bases between. Germline loops: CDR1 MNHEY, CDR2 SVGAGI. The CDR3 coding sequence is TGTGCCAGCAGGCCCGACGGGGGACCTTTTAGCTACACCTTC. It translates to CASRPDGGPFSYTF.

The rearrangement links TRBV11-2 to TRBJ2-7; D might be TRBD2 (5 bases). The CDR3 runs 14 residues. CDR1 is SGHAT, CDR2 FQNNGV, per germline. Trimming took 5 bases from V and 3 from J, leaving 14 bases between them. The CDR3 nucleotides read TGTGCCAGCAGCCCCCTCCGGGGTAGCTACGAGCAGTACTTC. This sequence encodes CASSPLRGSYEQYF.

The rearrangement joins TRBV10-3 to TRBJ1-6; D is perhaps TRBD1 (5 bases). V was cut by 0 bases and J by 10 bases, with 13 bases left in between. The CDR3 extends over 15 amino acids. Germline CDR1 ENHRY, CDR2 SYGVKD. CDR3 sequence: CAISESGGDGSPLHF. Here the CDR3 DNA reads TGTGCCATCAGTGAGTCGGGAGGGGATGGCTCACCCCTCCACTTT.

This clonotype was observed a single time. DNA for the CDR3: TGTGCCAGTAGTACCCCGCCTGGCTGGGTTAAAGATCAGCCCCAGCATTTT. Translating gives CASSTPPGWVKDQPQHF. The chain links TRBV19 to TRBJ1-5; D unclear. CDR3 length: 17 residues. With 4 bases removed from V and 5 bases from J, the gap between germline ends came to 21 bases. From germline, CDR1 is LNHDA and CDR2 SQIVND (reference sequence). Full variable domain (outside the CDR3, taken from reference TRBV19 and TRBJ1-5): DGGITQSPKYLFRKEGQNVTLSCEQNLNHDAMYWYRQDPGQGLRLIYYSQIVNDFQKGDIAEGYSVSREKKESFPLTVTSAQKNPTAFYLCASSTPPGWVKDQPQHFGDGTRLSIL.

The chain recombines TRBV28 with TRBJ1-1; D unclear. Trimming left V 7 bases short and J 1 base short, with 16 bases between. Germline V gene data show CDR1 as MDHEN and CDR2 as SYDVKM. The CDR3 has 15 amino acids. CDR3 region: CASTAGGNRNTEAFF. In DNA form, the CDR3 reads TGTGCCAGCACCGCTGGAGGTAACAGGAACACTGAAGCTTTCTTT.

The chain carries TRBV20-1 and TRBJ2-5; 8 nucleotides line up with TRBD2. This CDR3 region has 12 residues. Losses at the gene ends were 5 bases for V and 4 bases for J; bases not matched to a gene: 3. Germline assignment: CDR1 DFQATT and CDR2 SNEGSKA (reference sequence). CDR3 bases: TGCAGTGCTCTGGGACTAGGAGAGACCCAGTACTTC. The encoded protein is CSALGLGETQYF.

A single count supports this clonotype. The chain uses TRBV10-3 and TRBJ2-2; a possible D gene is TRBD1 (5 bases). Germline-derived CDR1 and CDR2 are ENHRY and SYGVKD. Trimming shortened V by 1 base and J by 3 bases, and 9 bases separated the two germline ends. This CDR3 contains 15 residues. The CDR3 reads CAISEYAQDTGELFF. The CDR3 nucleotides are TGTGCCATCAGTGAGTATGCACAGGACACCGGGGAGCTGTTTTTT.

The rearrangement joins TRBV14 to TRBJ2-3; D might be TRBD1 (6 bases). The CDR3 loop spans 15 amino acids. Germline CDR1 and CDR2: SGHDN and FVKESK. Trimming pared 0 bases from V and 5 bases from J, leaving 12 bases between. For the CDR3, the DNA is TGTGCCAGCAGCCAAGACTGGGGGCCCGGAGATACGCAGTATTTT. It yields the protein CASSQDWGPGDTQYF.

This clonotype came up once. The V gene is TRBV6-1, the J gene TRBJ1-5; D is ambiguous. Trimming shortened V by 5 bases and J by 0 bases, and 20 bases separated the two germline ends. Looked up from germline, CDR1 is MNHNS and CDR2 is SASEGT. This CDR3 region has 18 residues. CDR3 sequence (DNA): TGTGCCAGCAGTAGACCAGGAAGCGGTCTTTATAGCAATCAGCCCCAGCATTTT. It is translated as CASSRPGSGLYSNQPQHF.

V gene TRBV6-2 or TRBV6-3 combines with J gene TRBJ1-5, with D possibly being TRBD1 (6 bases). V gave up 0 bases and J gave up 6 bases, with 12 bases separating them. This CDR3 is built from 15 residues. Germline V CDR1 and CDR2: MNHEY, SVGEGT. In nucleotides, the CDR3 is TGTGCCAGCAGTTACTCGAGCGGGGGCCGTCAGCCCCAGCATTTT. It codes for CASSYSSGGRQPQHF.

This chain joins TRBV19 and TRBJ1-1; D perhaps matches TRBD1 (6 bases). CDR1 is LNHDA, CDR2 SQIVND, per germline (reference sequence). This CDR3 has 13 amino acids. Deletions cut 11 bases from V and 5 bases from J, with 18 bases between. In DNA form, the CDR3 reads TGTGCCTCATCAGGGGAAAGGAGGACTGAAGCTTTCTTT. Translating it yields CASSGERRTEAFF.

The chain uses TRBV30 and TRBJ2-1, with TRBD2 identical over 10 bases. With 5 bases clipped from V and 0 bases from J, the junction kept 7 bases outside the gene matches. Germline values: CDR1 GTSNPN, CDR2 SVGIG (reference sequence). The CDR3 spans 16 residues. The CDR3 protein is CAWGRLAGYSYNEQFF. The DNA of the CDR3 is TGTGCCTGGGGTCGACTAGCGGGTTACTCCTACAATGAGCAGTTCTTC.

The V gene is TRBV19, the J gene TRBJ2-3, with D perhaps TRBD1 or TRBD2 (6 bases each). This CDR3 has 14 residues. Between the trimmed V and J ends, which lost 6 bases and 0 bases, there was a span of 10 bases. Germline-derived CDR1 and CDR2 are LNHDA and SQIVND (reference sequence). The CDR3 DNA reads as TGTGCCAGTAGGTCGGGGGCAAGCACAGATACGCAGTATTTT. Its protein product is CASRSGASTDTQYF.

This clonotype was seen only once. The chain links TRBV20-1 to TRBJ2-1, with 7 nucleotides matching TRBD2. Trimming took 5 bases from V and 8 from J; bases not matched to a gene: 3. The CDR3 covers 11 residues. Germline V CDR1 and CDR2: DFQATT, SNEGSKA (reference sequence). The CDR3 spells CSAGLADEQFF. The CDR3 DNA reads as TGCAGTGCTGGGCTAGCGGATGAGCAGTTCTTC.

CDR3 protein: CSASGWGSYNEQFF. The CDR3 DNA follows: TGCAGTGCAAGCGGGTGGGGATCCTACAATGAGCAGTTCTTC. J is TRBJ2-1 and V is TRBV20-1, with D possibly being TRBD2 (6 bases). The V gene's germline CDR1 is DFQATT and CDR2 SNEGSKA (reference sequence). This CDR3 is built from 14 residues. The V and J ends lost 6 bases and 1 base respectively, with 13 bases between them.